Each of the 18 T cell receptor beta chains below was sequenced from the same sample in a study of blood T cell repertoires in COVID-19. Clones were read by immunoSEQ multiplex PCR, and TCRdb kept only the in-frame ones, dropping some. The sample has 85,000 to 130,000 clones; more than 85% are singletons. The sample consisted of peripheral blood. Receptors were obtained from a human donor in a cohort sampled during active COVID-19.

The genes are TRBV9 and TRBJ2-3; 10 bases align to TRBD2. Germline V gives CDR1 SGDLS, CDR2 YYNGEE. This CDR3 is 15 amino acids long. Trimming removed 2 bases from V and 1 base from J; junction bases left unmatched: 1. CDR3 residues: CASSVGTSGTDTQYF. The CDR3 DNA follows: TGTGCCAGCAGCGTGGGGACTAGCGGCACAGATACGCAGTATTTT.

The chain recombines TRBV5-4 with TRBJ1-3; no reliable D call. The CDR3 loop spans 17 amino acids. In germline, CDR1 is SGHNT, CDR2 YYREEE (reference sequence). V lost 1 base and J 0 bases, leaving 14 bases between the germline ends. Written as DNA, the CDR3 is TGTGCCAGCAGCTTGTTGAGTCCAGGAAACTCTGGAAACACCATATATTTT. Its translation: CASSLLSPGNSGNTIYF. The entire variable domain, with the rest obtained from reference TRBV5-4 and TRBJ1-3, is as follows: ETGVTQSPTHLIKTRGQQVTLRCSSQSGHNTVSWYQQALGQGPQFIFQYYREEENGRGNFPPRFSGLQFPNYSSELNVNALELDDSALYLCASSLLSPGNSGNTIYFGEGSWLTVV.

CDR3 in DNA: TGTGCCAGCAGCTTGTTACGAGGCGGTCACGAGCAGTTCTTC. Encoded protein: CASSLLRGGHEQFF. The chain joins TRBV5-6 to TRBJ2-1; no firm D call. CDR3 length: 14 amino acids. CDR1 is SGHDT and CDR2 is YYEEEE in the germline V gene. The germline V and J ends were trimmed by 1 base and 10 bases, with 15 bases remaining between them.

The chain combines TRBV6-1 with TRBJ2-7; TRBD1 is a possible D gene (6 bases). Germline V lookup: CDR1 MNHNS, CDR2 SASEGT. This CDR3 has 15 residues. The V end lost 3 bases, the J end lost 7 bases, and 19 bases lay between the germline ends. The CDR3 DNA sequence: TGTGCCAGCAGTGACCAAAAGGGGGACGTGGGGGAGCAGTACTTC. This codes for CASSDQKGDVGEQYF.

The chain is built from TRBV18 and TRBJ2-1, with a possible D match to TRBD1 (6 bases). The CDR3 is 17 residues long. V was clipped by 2 bases and J by 2 bases, with 16 bases between them. Germline loops: CDR1 KGHSH, CDR2 LQKENI. The CDR3 sequence: CASSPRSGVSPYNEQFF. The CDR3 DNA follows: TGTGCCAGCTCACCAAGGTCAGGGGTCTCGCCCTACAATGAGCAGTTCTTC. Drawing the rest from reference TRBV18 and TRBJ2-1, the complete variable domain is NAGVMQNPRHLVRRRGQEARLRCSPMKGHSHVYWYRQLPEEGLKFMVYLQKENIIDESGMPKERFSAEFPKEGPSILRIQQVVRGDSAAYFCASSPRSGVSPYNEQFFGPGTRLTVL.

V is TRBV4-2 and J is TRBJ1-2; tentative D call: TRBD1 (5 bases). The CDR3 spans 14 residues. Germline V CDR1 and CDR2: LGHNA, YNFKEQ. V shed 5 bases and J shed 2 bases, with 12 bases lying between them. The CDR3 region is CASSGQGVNYGYTF. CDR3 bases: TGTGCCAGCAGCGGGCAGGGCGTCAACTATGGCTACACCTTC.

The rearrangement links TRBV9 to TRBJ2-5, with D perhaps matching TRBD1 (5 bases). The CDR3 has 15 amino acids. CDR1 is SGDLS and CDR2 is YYNGEE in the germline V gene. The ends were cut back, 4 bases at V and 2 bases at J, with 15 bases in the middle. The CDR3, as DNA: TGTGCCAGCAGCTACCAGTGGGGCATACAAGAGACCCAGTACTTC. Amino acids: CASSYQWGIQETQYF.

The chain uses TRBV28 and TRBJ2-7; D perhaps matches TRBD1 (5 bases). V was shortened by 5 bases and J by 8 bases, with 22 bases between the two germline ends. This CDR3 region has 15 residues. From germline, CDR1 is MDHEN and CDR2 SYDVKM. The CDR3 region is CASSLGQGSLVKQYF. DNA for the CDR3: TGTGCCAGCAGTCTTGGTCAGGGATCGCTTGTGAAGCAGTACTTC.

V gene TRBV28 combines with J gene TRBJ2-3; D is possibly TRBD1 (6 bases). Trimming cost V 6 bases and J 4 bases, with 14 bases left between them. CDR3 size: 14 residues. Germline V gene lookup returns CDR1 MDHEN and CDR2 SYDVKM. The CDR3 bases are TGTGCCAGCAGCCGGAACAGGGATTCAGATACGCAGTATTTT. Encoded protein: CASSRNRDSDTQYF.

V is TRBV5-1 and J is TRBJ2-3; 13 bases are shared with TRBD2. Germline-derived CDR1 and CDR2 are SGHRS and YFSETQ. Trimming at V came to 1 base and at J to 0 bases, leaving 11 bases not matched to a gene. The CDR3 is 20 residues long. CDR3 region: CASSLKEPGLAGLSTDTQYF. The CDR3, as DNA: TGCGCCAGCAGCTTGAAGGAACCGGGACTAGCGGGGCTGAGCACAGATACGCAGTATTTT.

This clone was counted once. V and J are TRBV11-2 and TRBJ2-1, with D tentatively TRBD2 (5 bases). V lost 5 bases, J lost 4 bases, and 6 bases lay in between. The CDR3 extends over 12 amino acids. CDR1 is SGHAT and CDR2 is FQNNGV in the germline V gene. CDR3 nucleotides: TGTGCCAGCAGCGGACTGTACAATGAGCAGTTCTTC. Amino acid sequence: CASSGLYNEQFF.

V usage is TRBV19 and J usage is TRBJ1-5; no firm D call. The CDR3 is 16 residues long. Germline V lookup: CDR1 LNHDA, CDR2 SQIVND (reference sequence). V was trimmed by 3 bases and J by 1 base, leaving 13 bases between them. CDR3 sequence reads: CASSMSFGRSNQPQHF. As DNA, the CDR3 is TGTGCCAGTAGTATGTCGTTCGGGAGAAGCAATCAGCCCCAGCATTTT.

The count of this clone is one. The chain carries TRBV5-6 and TRBJ2-4; D not certain. Per the germline V gene, CDR1 is SGHDT and CDR2 is YYEEEE. The CDR3 consists of 17 residues. Trimming stripped 0 bases from V and 0 bases from J, with 13 bases between. The CDR3 DNA sequence: TGTGCCAGCAGCTTGGCCTTCGGGTCATTAGCCAAAAACATTCAGTACTTC. Encoded protein: CASSLAFGSLAKNIQYF.

In this sample, this clone turned up once. The junction and the germline gene differ at one end; a read error may be behind it. The chain joins TRBV7-3 to TRBJ2-7, with D uncertain. CDR1 and CDR2 (germline): SGHTA, FQGTGA. The CDR3 has 10 residues. The DNA of the CDR3 is TGTGCCAGCAGCTTAGGTGGTTGCGGCTTC. Translation: CASSLGGCGF.

The genes are TRBV7-6 and TRBJ2-1; D is perhaps TRBD2 (6 bases). CDR3 length: 14 amino acids. Germline-derived CDR1 and CDR2 are SGHVS and FNYEAQ. The V end lost 3 bases, the J end lost 7 bases, and 13 bases lay between the germline ends. CDR3 sequence reads: CASSFGTSMNEQFF. CDR3 bases: TGTGCCAGCAGCTTCGGGACTTCGATGAATGAGCAGTTCTTC.

The V and J genes are TRBV3-1 (or the pseudogene TRBV3-2) and TRBJ2-7; D is unclear. V lost 0 bases, J lost 6 bases, and 18 bases lay in between. The CDR3 covers 16 residues. CDR1 is LGHDT and CDR2 is YNNKEL in the germline V gene (reference sequence). The CDR3 spells CASSQDLAGTGCEQYF. CDR3 bases: TGTGCCAGCAGCCAAGATCTTGCAGGAACTGGTTGCGAGCAGTACTTC.

This clone was seen a few times. The chain has TRBV10-1 and TRBJ2-1; D is possibly TRBD1 (5 bases). Germline-derived CDR1 and CDR2 are WNHNN and SYGVQD (reference sequence). Trimming stripped 5 bases from V and 0 bases from J, with 14 bases between. The CDR3 has 16 residues. CDR3 DNA: TGCGCCAGCAGTCGGACATCGCCGACCTCCTACAATGAGCAGTTCTTC. The encoded protein is CASSRTSPTSYNEQFF.

The chain uses TRBV6-5 and TRBJ1-1, with D possibly TRBD1 on 6 matching bases. This CDR3 contains 14 residues. V was trimmed by 2 bases and J by 1 base, leaving 8 bases between them. Germline V gives CDR1 MNHEY, CDR2 SVGAGI. This CDR3 is CASSYLDRNTEAFF. The DNA for the CDR3 is TGTGCCAGCAGTTACCTGGACAGGAACACTGAAGCTTTCTTT.